These 5 T cell receptor beta chains share one sample of origin, sequenced in a study of identical twins. One entry per CDR3 protein, called by TCRdb with MiXCR from the 5' RACE reads. The top ten hold 4% to 5.5% of the sample, which has fewer than 900,000 distinct CDR3 sequences, about 20% seen once. These data are also associated with another study on T cells expressing NK-cell markers.

Sequencing used PBMCs. The source is a woman aged 18-29 years in good health.

This CDR3 reads CATPSFLSYNEQFF. The CDR3 bases are TGTGCCACCCCAAGTTTTCTCTCCTACAATGAGCAGTTCTTC. The gene calls are TRBV10-3 and TRBJ2-1; D is uncertain. CDR1 is ENHRY, CDR2 SYGVKD, per germline. This CDR3 region has 14 residues. The ends were cut back, 10 bases at V and 0 bases at J, with 13 bases in the middle.

In this sample, this clonotype turned up many times. This chain connects TRBV6-5 to TRBJ2-1; D gene unclear. CDR1 and CDR2 (germline): MNHEY, SVGAGI. The CDR3 has 15 amino acids. V was pared by 5 bases and J by 1 base, with 12 bases between. Here the CDR3 DNA reads TGTGCCAGCAGTCTCGACAAGCCTTCCTACAATGAGCAGTTCTTC. Amino acid sequence: CASSLDKPSYNEQFF.

The chain joins TRBV25-1 to TRBJ2-7; TRBD1 matches 8 bases. V lost 4 bases to trimming and J lost 5 bases; unmatched junction nucleotides: 7. This CDR3 comprises 14 residues. Germline V CDR1 and CDR2: MGHDK, SYGVNS. CDR3 sequence (DNA): TGTGCCAGCAGTGTTCGACAGGGGACGGACGAGCAGTACTTC. It yields the protein CASSVRQGTDEQYF.

The chain couples TRBV19 to TRBJ1-5; TRBD1 agrees at 7 bases. There are 15 residues in the CDR3. V dropped 7 bases and J dropped 5; count of bases not matched to a gene: 11. Germline CDR1 reads LNHDA; CDR2 reads SQIVND (reference sequence). CDR3 sequence reads: CASTTTGRGYQPQHF. Written as DNA, the CDR3 is TGTGCCAGTACCACAACGGGCAGGGGGTATCAGCCCCAGCATTTT. The full variable domain, its missing parts supplied by reference TRBV19 and TRBJ1-5, is DGGITQSPKYLFRKEGQNVTLSCEQNLNHDAMYWYRQDPGQGLRLIYYSQIVNDFQKGDIAEGYSVSREKKESFPLTVTSAQKNPTAFYLCASTTTGRGYQPQHFGDGTRLSIL.

This clonotype was detected only a few times. The chain couples TRBV12-5 to TRBJ2-6; D remains unclear. CDR3 length: 15 amino acids. V was trimmed by 6 bases and J by 4 bases, leaving 13 bases between them. Germline values: CDR1 LGHNT, CDR2 FRNRAP. Here the CDR3 reads CASGGWGIGANVLTF. DNA for the CDR3: TGTGCTAGTGGGGGATGGGGAATAGGGGCCAACGTCCTGACTTTC. The whole variable domain, remainder taken from reference TRBV12-5 and TRBJ2-6, is DARVTQTPRHKVTEMGQEVTMRCQPILGHNTVFWYRQTMMQGLELLAYFRNRAPLDDSGMPKDRFSAEMPDATLATLKIQPSEPRDSAVYFCASGGWGIGANVLTFGAGSRLTVL.